A single sample is the source of the 2 T cell receptor beta chains below, sequenced in a study of somatic mutations in cytotoxic T cells in rheumatoid arthritis. Produced via immunoSEQ multiplex PCR; TCRdb's table is partial and in-frame only. The data hold 20,000 to 25,000 clones, with about 83% observed a single time. Specimen: CD8+ T cells sorted from blood. The receptors here all came from an adult with rheumatoid arthritis.

The chain uses TRBV5-6 and TRBJ1-2; D remains unclear. Trimming shortened V by 0 bases and J by 4 bases, and 7 bases separated the two germline ends. CDR1 is SGHDT and CDR2 is YYEEEE in the germline V gene. The CDR3 extends over 13 amino acids. CDR3 region: CASSLESGYGYTF. The DNA of the CDR3 is TGTGCCAGCAGCTTGGAGTCGGGCTATGGCTACACCTTC.

V is TRBV11-2 and J is TRBJ1-6; no clear D gene. Trimming took off 0 bases at V and 6 bases at J, with 3 bases between the two ends. Germline-derived CDR1 and CDR2 are SGHAT and FQNNGV. The CDR3 is 13 amino acids. The CDR3 spells CASSLEPNSPLHF. The CDR3 bases are TGTGCCAGCAGCTTAGAGCCTAATTCACCCCTCCACTTT.